The following is a T cell receptor beta chain sequence with its context. The junction departs from germline at one end; a sequencing error may be responsible. The table came from immunoSEQ multiplex PCR; TCRdb's copy has only in-frame clones and leaves some out. Among approximately 54,000 clones listed, roughly 84% were seen once. The entry originates in a study of blood T cell repertoires in COVID-19. Looking at the study overall: Acute and convalescent COVID-19 samples came from the United States, Italy and Spain.

Germline values: CDR1 LGHDT, CDR2 YNNKEL (reference sequence). This CDR3 has 8 residues. The source material was peripheral blood. The chain recombines TRBV3-1 (or the pseudogene TRBV3-2) with TRBJ2-5; D is unresolved. The sequence came from a man older than 75 with active COVID-19. The CDR3 nucleotides read TGTGCCAGCAGCCAAGCCGACTTC. Translating it yields CASSQADF.